This TCR beta chain was recorded in a study of blood T cells in healthy people across ages. Total RNA, at least 6 micrograms per sample, came from PBMCs. This clonotype has a handful of counts. CDR1 MDHEN and CDR2 SYDVKM come from the germline V gene. The CDR3 covers 13 residues. V was trimmed by 5 bases and J by 13 bases, leaving 20 bases between them. The authors ran a second PCR of 7 to 11 cycles using a sample-barcoded 5' primer and a J-beta primer mix. TCRdb reprocessed the 5' RACE reads via MiXCR and lists one record per CDR3 protein. The table shows some 640,000 distinct CDR3 sequences, with about half occurring only once.

The receptor comes from a woman aged 55-75 years in good health. The sample was blood. The V call is TRBV28, the J call TRBJ2-5; D possibly uses TRBD1 or TRBD2 (5 bases each). The CDR3 bases are TGTGCCAGCAGTCTCAGTTCAGGGAGTAGGGCGTACTTC. This sequence encodes CASSLSSGSRAYF.